What follows describes a single T cell receptor beta chain. This record comes from a study of blood T cell repertoires in COVID-19. Study overall: The cDNA or gDNA used as material had been derived from T cells, B-cell-depleted T cells, or PBMCs.

Profiled with immunoSEQ multiplex PCR; TCRdb holds only in-frame clones, not every one. The data hold about 360,000 clones, with around 87% observed a single time. Unmatched junction bases numbered 9, after V lost 5 bases and J lost 0 bases. CDR1 SGHRS and CDR2 YFSETQ come from the germline V gene. The CDR3 consists of 16 residues. This rearrangement joins TRBV5-1 to TRBJ2-3; TRBD1 matches 7 bases. The specimen sequenced was peripheral blood. The receptor was isolated from a human donor in a cohort sampled during active COVID-19. Written as DNA, the CDR3 is TGCGCCAGCAGACGAGAGACAGGGAGTAGCACAGATACGCAGTATTTT. Its translation: CASRRETGSSTDTQYF.